These 8 T cell receptor beta chains share one sample of origin, sequenced in a study of control samples from healthy donors and cancer patients (dated by TCRdb to the early 2020s). Library preparation was by the immunoSEQ multiplex PCR assay. What TCRdb holds here is the immuneACCESS table cut down to in-frame rearrangements. Part of the clones is not present; checked against another copy, under half of the missing clones reflect an unresolved V gene, and the others are unexplained. Across this sample there are 100,000 to 150,000 clones, with roughly 90% seen only once. The top ten constitute roughly 9.4% of the sample. Source material: blood. All receptors come from a man aged 18 to 35 in good health.

The CDR3 DNA reads TGTGCCAGCTCACCGAGTATGGCAGGGAACGGCGAGCAGTACTTC. It encodes CASSPSMAGNGEQYF. This sequence joins TRBV18 and TRBJ2-7, with a tentative D call TRBD1 (5 bases). Germline values: CDR1 KGHSH, CDR2 LQKENI. V lost 3 bases, J lost 6 bases, and 18 bases lay in between. The CDR3 loop spans 15 amino acids.

This clone was seen only once. The V and J genes are TRBV2 and TRBJ1-5; a weak D match, TRBD1 (5 bases). The germline CDR1 and CDR2 sequences are SNHLY and FYNNEI. Trimming cost V 4 bases and J 5 bases, with 9 bases left between them. This CDR3 region has 13 residues. The CDR3 sequence: CASSGQNDQPQHF. DNA for the CDR3: TGTGCCAGCAGTGGACAGAATGATCAGCCCCAGCATTTT. The whole variable domain, filled in from reference TRBV2 and TRBJ1-5, reads EPEVTQTPSHQVTQMGQEVILRCVPISNHLYFYWYRQILGQKVEFLVSFYNNEISEKSEIFDDQFSVERPDGSNFTLKIRSTKLEDSAMYFCASSGQNDQPQHFGDGTRLSIL.

This chain uses TRBV5-1 with TRBJ1-1, with D possibly TRBD1 on 6 matching bases. The CDR3 runs to 15 residues. Germline CDR1 SGHRS, CDR2 YFSETQ. V was cut by 2 bases and J by 1 base, with 12 bases left in between. The CDR3 DNA follows: TGCGCCAGCAGCTTCGATGGGGGCAGGAACACTGAAGCTTTCTTT. Translated, it gives CASSFDGGRNTEAFF. The variable domain in full, with the rest retrieved from reference TRBV5-1 and TRBJ1-1, is KAGVTQTPRYLIKTRGQQVTLSCSPISGHRSVSWYQQTPGQGLQFLFEYFSETQRNKGNFPGRFSGRQFSNSRSEMNVSTLELGDSALYLCASSFDGGRNTEAFFGQGTRLTVV.

The V and J genes are TRBV15 and TRBJ2-2; no definite D call. This CDR3 spans 15 amino acids. Germline CDR1 reads LNHNV; CDR2 reads YYDKDF (reference sequence). Trimming stripped 0 bases from V and 1 base from J, with 6 bases between. CDR3 residues: CATSRDRWNTGELFF. Written as DNA, the CDR3 is TGTGCCACCAGCAGAGACAGGTGGAACACCGGGGAGCTGTTTTTT.

The rearrangement uses TRBV5-1 and TRBJ2-2; 7 bases match TRBD1. Germline V CDR1 and CDR2: SGHRS, YFSETQ. V dropped 6 bases and J dropped 6; count of bases not matched to a gene: 5. The CDR3 is made up of 13 amino acids. The CDR3 nucleotides read TGCGCCAGCACCCAAGGGACAGCCGGGGAGCTGTTTTTT. Amino acid sequence: CASTQGTAGELFF.

This sequence joins TRBV2 and TRBJ2-7; TRBD2 agrees at 7 bases. Germline CDR1 and CDR2: SNHLY and FYNNEI. This CDR3 spans 13 amino acids. V lost 10 bases to trimming and J lost 4 bases; unmatched junction nucleotides: 10. The CDR3 is CATGPQRGYEQYF. The CDR3 DNA is TGTGCCACCGGGCCTCAGCGGGGATACGAGCAGTACTTC.

The CDR3 protein is CAHDRLNEKLFF. The CDR3 DNA reads TGTGCCCACGACAGATTGAATGAAAAACTGTTTTTT. The chain carries TRBV30 and TRBJ1-4; tentative D call: TRBD1 (5 bases). With 8 bases removed from V and 5 bases from J, the gap between germline ends came to 12 bases. The germline V gene has CDR1 GTSNPN and CDR2 SVGIG (reference sequence). The CDR3 loop spans 12 amino acids.

This CDR3 is CASIPDQDGGYTF. CDR3 coding DNA: TGTGCCAGCATACCAGACCAAGACGGAGGCTACACCTTC. This chain connects TRBV7-9 to TRBJ1-2; unclear D gene. The length of the CDR3 is 13 residues. Germline CDR1 is SEHNR and CDR2 is FQNEAQ (reference sequence). V gave up 7 bases and J gave up 8 bases, with 17 bases separating them.